This TCR beta chain emerged from a study of blood T cells in healthy people across ages. The V and J ends lost 6 bases and 4 bases, in that order; junction bases with no gene match: 12. The CDR3 covers 15 residues. From germline, CDR1 is SGHRS and CDR2 YFSETQ. The second PCR ran roughly 7 to 12 cycles with a sample-barcoded 5' primer and J-beta primers. Carrying 12 random nucleotides, a template-switch adaptor labeled each individual cDNA molecule. TCRdb itself ran the 5' RACE reads through MiXCR, one entry per CDR3 protein. The repertoire holds just under 750,000 distinct CDR3 sequences, with 22% as singletons. Overall study results and limits: Naive and antigen-experienced cells were not separated, limiting conclusive comparison.

This clonotype appeared a few times. Its antigen is not known. Sequenced: blood. This sequence originates from a man between 70 and 80 years old in good health. The chain couples TRBV5-1 to TRBJ2-7; 8 positions match TRBD1. CDR3: CASTQGQGPSYEQYV. The CDR3 DNA is TGCGCCAGCACCCAAGGACAGGGACCCTCTTACGAGCAGTACGTC.